The clone carrying this T cell receptor (beta chain) was recorded at least ten times. The data were taken from a study of early T cells in non-severe SARS-CoV-2 infection. Whole-study context: Bulk RNA isolated from unsorted whole blood underwent sequencing; chains were not paired.

The CDR3 has 12 residues. V dropped 5 bases and J dropped 7 bases, with 12 bases sitting between them. The germline gives CDR1 SGHAT, CDR2 FQNNGV. Unique molecular identifiers were affixed to single, distinct cDNA molecules. TCRdb recomputed calls from the 5' RACE reads with MiXCR, one row per CDR3 protein. Of fewer than 80,000 distinct CDR3 sequences listed, about 13% are singletons. This sequence joins TRBV11-2 and TRBJ2-7; the D is unclear. This sequence was found in an adult who was a healthcare worker with PCR-confirmed SARS-CoV-2 infection or an uninfected control (not recorded which). The sample consisted of whole blood. The CDR3 reads CASSISAMEQYF. CDR3 nucleotides: TGTGCCAGCAGCATCAGCGCAATGGAGCAGTACTTC.